This TCR beta chain was sequenced in a study of blood T cell repertoires in COVID-19. Study in general: From the United States, Italy and Spain came samples of acute and convalescent COVID-19.

This clone appeared a single time. Germline-derived CDR1 and CDR2 are SGHRS and YFSETQ. J was trimmed by 2 bases and V by 4 bases; bases with no gene match: 14. CDR3 length: 18 residues. Source study methods: Amplification of reference gene primers was used by the study to estimate nucleated cell counts. Libraries were prepared by immunoSEQ multiplex PCR; TCRdb keeps only in-frame clonotypes and omits some of them. V, J and clone size derive from that table, while D and trimming were established from the DNA sequence. The sample lists under 200,000 clones, approximately 91% occurring once. The sequenced material came from PBMCs or T cells enriched from blood (not recorded which). The sequence was obtained from a woman between 18 and 30 years old who had recovered from COVID-19. The V gene is TRBV5-1, the J gene TRBJ2-1, with 8 bases identical to TRBD2. The CDR3 sequence: CASSPSPSGLVPYNEQFF. CDR3 in DNA: TGCGCCAGCAGCCCCTCCCCGTCGGGACTAGTGCCCTACAATGAGCAGTTCTTC.